This TCR beta chain emerged from a study of cytomegalovirus exposure and HLA in healthy donors. J lost 7 bases, V lost 4 bases, and 6 bases had no gene match. This CDR3 is built from 14 residues. Germline V gene lookup returns CDR1 MNHEY and CDR2 SVGAGI. Researchers ran the PCR with 60 Vbeta and 13 Jbeta primers. Method: immunoSEQ multiplex PCR; TCRdb's copy keeps in-frame clones and lacks some. Of about 160,000 clones listed, just under 80% are singletons. This clone appeared a single time. Its antigen is undetermined. The study's findings and limits: Earlier results showed most TCR beta V segments being productive about 90% or about 30% of the time.

The receptor's source is a woman between 50 and 59 years old in good health and CMV-seronegative. The J gene is TRBJ1-1, the V gene TRBV6-5; 10 nucleotides agree with TRBD1. The source material was PBMCs. The CDR3 loop is CASSSRTGGLEAFF. CDR3 DNA sequence: TGTGCCAGCAGTTCCCGGACAGGGGGGCTTGAAGCTTTCTTT.